This T cell receptor beta chain was observed in a study of vaccination effects on CD4 cells after COVID-19. CDR3 size: 14 residues. The V gene's germline CDR1 is MNHEY and CDR2 SVGAGI. Trimming left V 2 bases short and J 0 bases short, with 8 bases between. Profiling relied on immunoSEQ multiplex PCR, and the TCRdb table lists in-frame clones only, not all of them. Of 10,000 or so clones listed, around 74% are singletons. Using viral peptide pools, the ViraFEST assay grew out antigen-specific CD4+ T cells prior to sequencing. Upon completion of approximately ten days in culture, CD4+ T cells were isolated. Worth noting for this clone: Its antigen is currently unknown.

V usage is TRBV6-5 and J usage is TRBJ2-7; no clear D. This clonotype was sampled from a human donor who received a COVID-19 vaccine. The material sequenced was CD4+ T cells from PBMCs cultured with HCoV-229E spike peptides, taken before COVID-19 vaccination. CDR3 sequence (DNA): TGTGCCAGCAGTTACGAGGCGGCCTCCTACGAGCAGTACTTC. Protein: CASSYEAASYEQYF.